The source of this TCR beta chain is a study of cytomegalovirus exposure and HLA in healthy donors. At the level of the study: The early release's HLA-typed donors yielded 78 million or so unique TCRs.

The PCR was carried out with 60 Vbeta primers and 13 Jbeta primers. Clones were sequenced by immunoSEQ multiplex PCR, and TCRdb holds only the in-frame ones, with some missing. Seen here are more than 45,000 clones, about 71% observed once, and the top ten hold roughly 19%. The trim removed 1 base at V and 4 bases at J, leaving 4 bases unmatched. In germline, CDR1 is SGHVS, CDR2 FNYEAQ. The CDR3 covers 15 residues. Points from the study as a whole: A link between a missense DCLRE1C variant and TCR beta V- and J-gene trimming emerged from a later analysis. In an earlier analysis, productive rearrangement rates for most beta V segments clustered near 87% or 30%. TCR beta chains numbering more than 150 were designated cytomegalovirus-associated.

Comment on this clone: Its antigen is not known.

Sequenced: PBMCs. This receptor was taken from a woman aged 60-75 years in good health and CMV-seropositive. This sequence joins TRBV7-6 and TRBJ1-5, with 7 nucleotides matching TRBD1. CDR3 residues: CASSLGQGFNQPQHF. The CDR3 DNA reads TGTGCCAGCAGCTTAGGACAGGGCTTTAATCAGCCCCAGCATTTT.